The text below deals with one TCR beta chain. The entry originates in a study of blood T cell repertoires in COVID-19. Assay used: immunoSEQ multiplex PCR; TCRdb lists only in-frame clones, some missing. The data show 150,000 or so clones, around 78% seen once. V gave up 3 bases and J gave up 5 bases; unmatched junction bases: 9. This CDR3 spans 16 amino acids. Germline V lookup: CDR1 KGHDR, CDR2 SFDVKD. Sequencing input: peripheral blood. The chain links TRBV24-1 to TRBJ2-3; 8 nucleotides line up with TRBD1. The sequence derives from a man older than 75 with acute or convalescent COVID-19. The CDR3 loop reads CATSDRTGGGKDTQYF. The CDR3 DNA is TGTGCCACCAGTGATAGAACAGGGGGAGGAAAAGATACGCAGTATTTT.